The clone carrying this T cell receptor (beta chain) has a handful of counts. The CDR3 totals 13 residues. Germline V gene sequence: CDR1 SEHNR, CDR2 FQNEAQ (reference sequence). Trimming took 1 base from V and 7 from J, leaving 7 bases between them. The data stem from a study of technical replicates of blood from several donors. The repertoire was sequenced with immunoSEQ multiplex PCR; TCRdb's copy has only in-frame clones and lacks some. The sample lists tens of thousands of clones, 92% occurring once. The V gene is TRBV7-9, the J gene TRBJ1-4, with a weak D call TRBD1 (6 bases). This TCR was recovered from a human donor in good health. The sample taken for sequencing was T cells isolated from PBMCs. CDR3 coding DNA: TGTGCCAGCAGCTTAGGACAGGTTGAAAAACTGTTTTTT. It translates to CASSLGQVEKLFF. The full variable domain, completed using reference TRBV7-9 and TRBJ1-4, is DTGVSQNPRHKITKRGQNVTFRCDPISEHNRLYWYRQTLGQGPEFLTYFQNEAQLEKSRLLSDRFSAERPKGSFSTLEIQRTEQGDSAMYLCASSLGQVEKLFFGSGTQLSVL.